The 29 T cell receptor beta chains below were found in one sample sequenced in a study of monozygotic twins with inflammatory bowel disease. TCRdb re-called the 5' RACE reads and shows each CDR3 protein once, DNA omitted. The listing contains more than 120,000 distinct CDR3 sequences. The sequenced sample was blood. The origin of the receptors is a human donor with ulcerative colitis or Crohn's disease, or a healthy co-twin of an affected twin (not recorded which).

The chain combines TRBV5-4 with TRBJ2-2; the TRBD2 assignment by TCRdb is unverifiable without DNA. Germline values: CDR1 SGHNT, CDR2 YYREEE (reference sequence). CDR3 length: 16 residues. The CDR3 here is CASSPNQGVQGGELFF.

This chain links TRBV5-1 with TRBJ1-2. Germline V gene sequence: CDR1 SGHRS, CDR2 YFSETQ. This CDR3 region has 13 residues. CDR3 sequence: CASSLGADYGYTF.

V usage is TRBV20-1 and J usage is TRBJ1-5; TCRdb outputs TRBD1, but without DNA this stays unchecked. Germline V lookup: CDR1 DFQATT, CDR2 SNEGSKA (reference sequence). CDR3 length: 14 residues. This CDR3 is CSARFGRSNQPQHF.

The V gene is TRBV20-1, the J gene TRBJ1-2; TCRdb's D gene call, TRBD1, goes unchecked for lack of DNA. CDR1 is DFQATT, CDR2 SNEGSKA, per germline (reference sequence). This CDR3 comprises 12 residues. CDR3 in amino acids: CSARVNRRGYTF.

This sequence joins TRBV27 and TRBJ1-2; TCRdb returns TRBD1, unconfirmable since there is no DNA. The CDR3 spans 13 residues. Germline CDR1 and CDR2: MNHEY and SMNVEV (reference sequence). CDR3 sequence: CASSKDRASGYTF.

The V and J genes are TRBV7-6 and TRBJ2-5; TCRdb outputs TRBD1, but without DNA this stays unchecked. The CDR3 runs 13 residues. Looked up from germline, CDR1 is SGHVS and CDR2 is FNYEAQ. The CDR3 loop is CASSHFRGETQYF.

CDR3: CASSLVGSGNTEAFF. V gene TRBV5-1 combines with J gene TRBJ1-1. There are 15 residues in the CDR3. Germline CDR1 is SGHRS and CDR2 is YFSETQ.

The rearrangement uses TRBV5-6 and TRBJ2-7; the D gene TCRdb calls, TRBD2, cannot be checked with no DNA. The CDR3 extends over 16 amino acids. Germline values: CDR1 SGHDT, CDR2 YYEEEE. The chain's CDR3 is CASTEIGASSSYEQYF. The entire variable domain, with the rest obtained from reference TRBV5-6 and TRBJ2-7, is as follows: DAGVTQSPTHLIKTRGQQVTLRCSPKSGHDTVSWYQQALGQGPQFIFQYYEEEERQRGNFPDRFSGHQFPNYSSELNVNALLLGDSALYLCASTEIGASSSYEQYFGPGTRLTVT.

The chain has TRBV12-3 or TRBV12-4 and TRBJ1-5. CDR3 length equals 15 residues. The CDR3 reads CASRSRIDTGQPQHF.

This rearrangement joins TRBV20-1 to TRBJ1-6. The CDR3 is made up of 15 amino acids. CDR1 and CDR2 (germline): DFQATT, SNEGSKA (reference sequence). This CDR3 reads CSAPDRSSYNSPLHF.

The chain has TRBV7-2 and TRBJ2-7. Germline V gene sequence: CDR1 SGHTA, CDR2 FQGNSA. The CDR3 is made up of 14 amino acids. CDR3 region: CASSFGWGSYEQYF.

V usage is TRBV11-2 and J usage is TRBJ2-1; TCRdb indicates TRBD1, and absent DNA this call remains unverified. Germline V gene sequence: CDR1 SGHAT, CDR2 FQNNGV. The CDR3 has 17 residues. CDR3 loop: CASSPGGGALLGNEQFF.

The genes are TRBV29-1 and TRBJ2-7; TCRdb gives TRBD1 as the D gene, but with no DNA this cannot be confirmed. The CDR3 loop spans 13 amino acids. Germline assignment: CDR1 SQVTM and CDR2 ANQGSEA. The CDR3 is CSATRTGTYEQYF.

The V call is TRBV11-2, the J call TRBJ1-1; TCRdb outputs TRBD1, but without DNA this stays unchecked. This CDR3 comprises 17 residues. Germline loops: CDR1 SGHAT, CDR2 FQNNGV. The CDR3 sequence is CASSFWTGGGQNTEAFF.

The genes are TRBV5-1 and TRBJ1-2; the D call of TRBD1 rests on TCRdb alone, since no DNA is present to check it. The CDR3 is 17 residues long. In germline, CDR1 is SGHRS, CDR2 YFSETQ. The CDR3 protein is CASSSGQGASRHYGYTF. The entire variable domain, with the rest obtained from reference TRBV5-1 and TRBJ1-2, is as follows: KAGVTQTPRYLIKTRGQQVTLSCSPISGHRSVSWYQQTPGQGLQFLFEYFSETQRNKGNFPGRFSGRQFSNSRSEMNVSTLELGDSALYLCASSSGQGASRHYGYTFGSGTRLTVV.

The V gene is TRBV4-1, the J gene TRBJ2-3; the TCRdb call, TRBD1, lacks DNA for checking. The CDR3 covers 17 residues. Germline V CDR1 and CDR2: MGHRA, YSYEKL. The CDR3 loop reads CASQGATGVVSTDTQYF.

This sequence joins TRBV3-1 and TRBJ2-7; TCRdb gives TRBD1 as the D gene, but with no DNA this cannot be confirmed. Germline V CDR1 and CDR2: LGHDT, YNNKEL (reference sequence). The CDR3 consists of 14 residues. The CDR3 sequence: CTSSQGAGTYEQYF.

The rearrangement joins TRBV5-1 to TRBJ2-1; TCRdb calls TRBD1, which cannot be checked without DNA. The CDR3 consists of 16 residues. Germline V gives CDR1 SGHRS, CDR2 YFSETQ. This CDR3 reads CASSRTGAASYNEQFF. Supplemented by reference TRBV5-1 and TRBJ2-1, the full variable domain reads KAGVTQTPRYLIKTRGQQVTLSCSPISGHRSVSWYQQTPGQGLQFLFEYFSETQRNKGNFPGRFSGRQFSNSRSEMNVSTLELGDSALYLCASSRTGAASYNEQFFGPGTRLTVL.

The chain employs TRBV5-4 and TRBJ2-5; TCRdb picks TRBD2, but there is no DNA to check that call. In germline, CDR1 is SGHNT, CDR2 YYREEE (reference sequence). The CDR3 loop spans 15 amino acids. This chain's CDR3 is CASSLVGTSRETQYF.

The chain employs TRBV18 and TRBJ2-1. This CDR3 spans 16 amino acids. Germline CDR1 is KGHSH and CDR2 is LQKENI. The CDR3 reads CASSPQDFASYNEQFF. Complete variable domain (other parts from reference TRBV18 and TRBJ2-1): NAGVMQNPRHLVRRRGQEARLRCSPMKGHSHVYWYRQLPEEGLKFMVYLQKENIIDESGMPKERFSAEFPKEGPSILRIQQVVRGDSAAYFCASSPQDFASYNEQFFGPGTRLTVL.

The CDR3 loop is CSAILAALVTDTQYF. The V gene is TRBV20-1, the J gene TRBJ2-3; TCRdb returns TRBD2, unconfirmable since there is no DNA. Per the germline V gene, CDR1 is DFQATT and CDR2 is SNEGSKA (reference sequence). This CDR3 region has 15 residues.

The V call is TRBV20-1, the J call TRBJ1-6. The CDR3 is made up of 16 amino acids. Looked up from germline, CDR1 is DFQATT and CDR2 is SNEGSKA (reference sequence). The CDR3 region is CSARDPWLTYNSPLHF.

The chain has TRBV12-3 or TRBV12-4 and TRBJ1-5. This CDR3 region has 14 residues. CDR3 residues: CASSFAAGIQPQHF.

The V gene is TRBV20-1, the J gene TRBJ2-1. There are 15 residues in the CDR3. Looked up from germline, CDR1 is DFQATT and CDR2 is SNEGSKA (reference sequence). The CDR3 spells CSARDRERPSNEQFF.

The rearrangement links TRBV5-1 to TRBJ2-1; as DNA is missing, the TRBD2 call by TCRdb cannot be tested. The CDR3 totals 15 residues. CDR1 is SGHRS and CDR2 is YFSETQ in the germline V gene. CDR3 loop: CASSLGLAGRGEQFF.

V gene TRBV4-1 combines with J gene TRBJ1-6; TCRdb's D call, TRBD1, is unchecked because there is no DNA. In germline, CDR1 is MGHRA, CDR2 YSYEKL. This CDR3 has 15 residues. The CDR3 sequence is CASSRDGGRDSPLHF.

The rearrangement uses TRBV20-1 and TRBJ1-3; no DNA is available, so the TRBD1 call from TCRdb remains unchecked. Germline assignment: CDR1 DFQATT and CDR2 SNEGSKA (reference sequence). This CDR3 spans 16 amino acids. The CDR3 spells CSARDYPGDSGNTIYF.

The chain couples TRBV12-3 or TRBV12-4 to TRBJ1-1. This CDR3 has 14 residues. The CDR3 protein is CASSPQQLNTEAFF.

The CDR3 reads CSAGVRPSYNEQFF. The rearrangement joins TRBV29-1 to TRBJ2-1. The CDR3 is made up of 14 amino acids. Germline CDR1 and CDR2: SQVTM and ANQGSEA.